The present T cell receptor beta chain was sequenced within a study of control samples from healthy donors and cancer patients. The CDR3 is 16 residues long. The germline V gene has CDR1 SGHRS and CDR2 YFSETQ. V was shortened by 4 bases and J by 8 bases, with 21 bases between the two germline ends. Generated by immunoSEQ multiplex PCR, the TCRdb table keeps only in-frame clones and is missing some. The sample has 65,000 to 85,000 clones, around 90% seen once. The V and J genes are TRBV5-1 and TRBJ2-2; TRBD1 might be the D (6 bases). Specimen: PBMCs. The sequence was collected from a woman between 45 and 65 years old with colorectal cancer. The CDR3 loop is CASSGSRDTDAGELFF. The CDR3 coding sequence is TGCGCCAGCAGCGGCAGCCGGGACACCGATGCAGGGGAGCTGTTTTTT.